One and the same sample provided the 16 T cell receptor beta chains below, sequenced in a study of T-cell reconstitution after alpha-beta-depleted transplantation in children. Preparation of the TCRbeta library used unique molecular identifiers. TCRdb passed the PCR reads through MiXCR, listing each CDR3 protein once. Found here are 500,000 to 650,000 distinct CDR3 sequences, about an eighth of them singletons; the top ten hold 14%. The material sequenced was PBMCs, mostly from graft donor cells, taken 180 days after TCRalphabeta/CD19-depleted stem cell transplant. The receptors shown here come from a female patient between 2 and 15 years old who had a stem cell transplant for aplastic anemia, so the T cells may come from the graft donor.

This clonotype was counted ten times or more. The chain joins TRBV5-5 to TRBJ2-7, with D unresolved. Germline V lookup: CDR1 SGHKS, CDR2 YYEKEE (reference sequence). The CDR3 is 13 residues long. V lost 0 bases, J lost 0 bases, and 4 bases lay in between. Here the CDR3 reads CASSLVSSYEQYV. The CDR3, as DNA: TGTGCCAGCAGCTTGGTATCCTCCTACGAGCAGTACGTC.

In its sample, this clonotype was seen a few times. V usage is TRBV6-2 or TRBV6-3 and J usage is TRBJ2-5; TRBD2 agrees at 9 bases. The CDR3 loop spans 17 amino acids. The V segment lost 8 bases and the J segment 7 bases; nucleotides outside the gene matches: 20. Germline CDR1 and CDR2: MNHEY and SVGEGT. In nucleotides, the CDR3 is TGTGCCAGCGGTGTGGGGCGGACTAGCGCGACTCTTGGGACCCAGTACTTC. It is translated as CASGVGRTSATLGTQYF.

This clonotype occurred a few times. The chain joins TRBV2 to TRBJ1-1; D is unresolved. The CDR3 sequence is 14 residues long. V lost 7 bases and J 0 bases, leaving 12 bases between the germline ends. The germline CDR1 and CDR2 sequences are SNHLY and FYNNEI. CDR3 loop: CASTQTFMNTEAFF. The CDR3 DNA is TGTGCCAGCACTCAGACATTTATGAACACTGAAGCTTTCTTT.

This rearrangement joins TRBV28 to TRBJ1-1; D possibly corresponds to TRBD1 (5 bases). The CDR3 length is 12 residues. The germline V gene encodes CDR1 MDHEN and CDR2 SYDVKM. Trimming shortened V by 2 bases and J by 9 bases, and 10 bases separated the two germline ends. CDR3 coding DNA: TGTGCCAGCAGTTTACCAAGACAGAAAGCTTTCTTT. This translates into CASSLPRQKAFF.

The rearrangement uses TRBV28 and TRBJ1-6, with unresolved D. Germline CDR1 reads MDHEN; CDR2 reads SYDVKM. Deletions cut 2 bases from V and 9 bases from J, with 17 bases between. This CDR3 has 16 residues. The CDR3 sequence: CASSLPLWGPSSPLHF. The CDR3 region has the DNA TGTGCCAGCAGTTTACCCCTGTGGGGTCCGAGTTCACCCCTCCACTTT.

This chain connects TRBV5-1 to TRBJ2-3; D might be TRBD2 (6 bases). CDR1 is SGHRS and CDR2 is YFSETQ in the germline V gene. Trimming took off 6 bases at V and 3 bases at J, with 20 bases between the two ends. The CDR3 covers 16 residues. The chain's CDR3 is CASNPGLLGKTDTQYF. DNA of the CDR3: TGCGCCAGCAACCCGGGACTCCTAGGGAAGACAGATACGCAGTATTTT.

This clonotype came up many times. V is TRBV15 and J is TRBJ2-5; 7 nucleotides align to TRBD1. The V and J ends lost 3 bases and 5 bases, in that order; junction bases with no gene match: 6. The CDR3 spans 14 residues. Germline V gene sequence: CDR1 LNHNV, CDR2 YYDKDF (reference sequence). The CDR3 loop is CATSRYRGRETQYF. CDR3 DNA: TGTGCCACCAGCAGGTACAGGGGTCGCGAGACCCAGTACTTC.

Worth noting for this clonotype: Germline is not matched at one junction end, which may reflect a read error. This rearrangement joins TRBV5-5 to TRBJ2-7; no reliable D call. CDR3 length: 14 residues. CDR1 SGHKS and CDR2 YYEKEE come from the germline V gene (reference sequence). Here the CDR3 DNA reads TGTGCCAGCAGCTTGGCTATCGAGGCGCTCGAGCGGTACTTC. Its translation is CASSLAIEALERYF.

A few counts support this clonotype. The V and J genes are TRBV14 and TRBJ2-1, with 12 nucleotides matching TRBD2. The CDR3 spans 17 residues. CDR1 SGHDN and CDR2 FVKESK come from the germline V gene. Germline trimming cut 1 base from V and 2 bases from J; bases unmatched to any gene: 3. The CDR3 nucleotides are TGTGCCAGCAGCCAAGTCGCTAGCGGGAGGGCCTACAATGAGCAGTTCTTC. It specifies CASSQVASGRAYNEQFF.

This clonotype appeared a few times. The CDR3 nucleotides are TGCAGCGTACTAATCGGGGGGAACACTGAAGCTTTCTTT. It is translated as CSVLIGGNTEAFF. The chain employs TRBV29-1 and TRBJ1-1; D possibly corresponds to TRBD1 (5 bases). The CDR3 length is 13 residues. With 6 bases removed from V and 1 base from J, the gap between germline ends came to 12 bases. CDR1 and CDR2 from the germline V gene are SQVTM and ANQGSEA. The variable domain in full, with the rest retrieved from reference TRBV29-1 and TRBJ1-1, is SAVISQKPSRDICQRGTSLTIQCQVDSQVTMMFWYRQQPGQSLTLIATANQGSEATYESGFVIDKFPISRPNLTFSTLTVSNMSPEDSSIYLCSVLIGGNTEAFFGQGTRLTVV.

The chain links TRBV7-9 to TRBJ1-6; 9 bases map to TRBD1. CDR1 is SEHNR, CDR2 FQNEAQ, per germline (reference sequence). The CDR3 is 17 residues long. Trimming removed 5 bases from V and 5 bases from J; junction bases left unmatched: 10. The DNA of the CDR3 is TGTGCCAGCAGCATCTACAGGGGGCGGTCCAATAATTCACCCCTCCACTTT. This encodes CASSIYRGRSNNSPLHF.

In its sample, this clonotype was seen many times. The V and J genes are TRBV5-1 and TRBJ1-2; perhaps TRBD1 as D (6 bases). Trimming took 4 bases from V and 5 from J, leaving 9 bases between them. Germline V gives CDR1 SGHRS, CDR2 YFSETQ. The CDR3 is 12 amino acids. CDR3 nucleotide sequence: TGCGCCAGCAGCAGCGGACAGTATGGCTACACCTTC. This gives the protein CASSSGQYGYTF.

On this clonotype: Just one base apart from a much larger clone, this may be a read error. Lacking the conserved final phenylalanine or tryptophan, this CDR3 likely reflects a read error. The limits of the CDR3 on the DNA are not certain, so only TCRdb's listed CDR3 is given. The rearrangement uses TRBV21-1 and TRBJ2-6; no DNA check was done on the table's D call, TRBD2. TRBV21-1 is a recognized pseudogene. The CDR3 is 21 residues long, ends included. CDR3 sequence: CASSKVQQYPLTGSGANVLTS.

This chain joins TRBV14 and TRBJ2-5; the D gene is possibly TRBD2 (5 bases). The CDR3 has 16 residues. Germline values: CDR1 SGHDN, CDR2 FVKESK. Trimming removed 2 bases from V and 5 bases from J, with 18 bases in between. CDR3 in amino acids: CASSQTSPAVEETQYF. CDR3 sequence (DNA): TGTGCCAGCAGCCAAACATCACCAGCGGTGGAGGAGACCCAGTACTTC.

The chain is built from TRBV10-3 and TRBJ1-5, with a tentative D call TRBD1 (6 bases). V was clipped by 4 bases and J by 7 bases, with 14 bases between them. The CDR3 has 14 amino acids. The germline CDR1 and CDR2 sequences are ENHRY and SYGVKD. The DNA of the CDR3 is TGTGCCATCAGTGGAGAGGGGGGTAGGCAGCCCCAGCATTTT. This codes for CAISGEGGRQPQHF.

The V gene is TRBV5-1, the J gene TRBJ2-1, with 12 bases aligning to TRBD2. The CDR3 loop spans 14 amino acids. Losses at the gene ends were 4 bases for V and 15 bases for J; bases not matched to a gene: 11. Germline values: CDR1 SGHRS, CDR2 YFSETQ. The CDR3 region is CASSPLASGRASFF. DNA of the CDR3: TGCGCCAGCAGCCCCCTGGCTAGCGGGAGGGCCTCGTTCTTC.